What follows are 10 T cell receptor beta chains derived from one specimen sequenced in a study of blood T cells in healthy people across ages. PCR was performed a second time for 7 to 11 cycles using a sample-barcoded 5' primer and a J-beta primer mix. A single record per CDR3 protein comes from TCRdb applying MiXCR to the 5' RACE reads. The profile shows about 720,000 distinct CDR3 sequences, about 20% of them singletons. Sequences were obtained from blood. These receptors all stem from a man between 65 and 85 years old in good health.

The chain has TRBV6-2 or TRBV6-3 and TRBJ2-2, with 14 bases that match TRBD2. The germline V gene has CDR1 MNHEY and CDR2 SVGEGT. The CDR3 loop spans 14 amino acids. Trimming took 11 bases from V and 5 from J; bases not matched to a gene: 4. DNA of the CDR3: TGTGCCGGGGGACTAGCGGGAGTTACCGGGGAGCTGTTTTTT. Protein: CAGGLAGVTGELFF.

This clonotype has just a few counts. This sequence joins TRBV18 and TRBJ2-4, with 7 bases fitting TRBD2. With 2 bases clipped from V and 0 bases from J, the junction kept 4 bases outside the gene matches. The CDR3 loop spans 16 amino acids. Germline CDR1 and CDR2: KGHSH and LQKENI. The CDR3 region is CASSPRAGLAKNIQYF. CDR3 in DNA: TGTGCCAGCTCACCAAGAGCGGGGCTAGCCAAAAACATTCAGTACTTC.

This clonotype was counted between two and nine times. For the CDR3, the DNA is TGCGCCAGCAGCCTCAGCACGGGACTAGCGGGGTTGCAAGATACGCAGTATTTT. It yields the protein CASSLSTGLAGLQDTQYF. The chain has TRBV5-1 and TRBJ2-3; 13 nucleotides align to TRBD2. The CDR3 runs 18 residues. CDR1 is SGHRS, CDR2 YFSETQ, per germline. The trim removed 4 bases at V and 5 bases at J, leaving 13 bases unmatched.

Here the CDR3 DNA reads TGTGCCACCAGCAGTCCGGGACTAGCGATCGATGAGCAGTTCTTC. Translating gives CATSSPGLAIDEQFF. The chain carries TRBV15 and TRBJ2-5; 10 positions agree with TRBD2. Near its end, the DNA agrees better with TRBJ2-1, so the J call may be wrong. The CDR3 spans 15 residues. CDR1 is LNHNV and CDR2 is YYDKDF in the germline V gene (reference sequence).

This clonotype showed up just a few times. The chain couples TRBV28 to TRBJ2-7; 8 bases line up with TRBD1. The CDR3 extends over 14 amino acids. V lost 4 bases to trimming and J lost 3 bases; unmatched junction nucleotides: 5. Germline V CDR1 and CDR2: MDHEN, SYDVKM. The CDR3 loop is CASSSDRGFYEQYF. The CDR3 DNA sequence: TGTGCCAGCAGTTCCGACAGGGGATTCTACGAGCAGTACTTC. Looking up the rest from reference TRBV28 and TRBJ2-7 gives the full variable domain: DVKVTQSSRYLVKRTGEKVFLECVQDMDHENMFWYRQDPGLGLRLIYFSYDVKMKEKGDIPEGYSVSREKKERFSLILESASTNQTSMYLCASSSDRGFYEQYFGPGTRLTVT.

The chain recombines TRBV27 with TRBJ2-5; D perhaps matches TRBD1 (7 bases). Germline values: CDR1 MNHEY, CDR2 SMNVEV (reference sequence). Trimming shortened V by 2 bases and J by 5 bases, and 21 bases separated the two germline ends. This CDR3 is 17 amino acids long. In DNA, the CDR3 is TGTGCCAGCAGTTTAAGATCGGAGGGGGCGAGAGAGGAGACCCAGTACTTC. It codes for CASSLRSEGAREETQYF.

V is TRBV7-2 and J is TRBJ2-5; unclear D gene. Trimming took 2 bases from V and 2 from J, leaving 9 bases between them. This CDR3 has 14 residues. Per the germline V gene, CDR1 is SGHTA and CDR2 is FQGNSA. CDR3 nucleotides: TGTGCCAGCAGCTTATCCCGAAGACAAGAGACCCAGTACTTC. This encodes CASSLSRRQETQYF.

This clonotype has only a few counts. The chain carries TRBV28 and TRBJ2-7, with unresolved D. The CDR3 is made up of 14 amino acids. Germline V gene sequence: CDR1 MDHEN, CDR2 SYDVKM. The V gene lost 6 bases and the J gene lost 0 bases, with 12 bases spanning the gap. The CDR3 is CASRLVLSSYEQYF. In nucleotides, the CDR3 is TGTGCCAGCAGGCTTGTTCTTTCCTCCTACGAGCAGTACTTC. Full variable domain (rest looked up from reference TRBV28 and TRBJ2-7): DVKVTQSSRYLVKRTGEKVFLECVQDMDHENMFWYRQDPGLGLRLIYFSYDVKMKEKGDIPEGYSVSREKKERFSLILESASTNQTSMYLCASRLVLSSYEQYFGPGTRLTVT.

A single count supports this clonotype. V gene TRBV2 combines with J gene TRBJ2-7, with D possibly matching TRBD1 (5 bases). This CDR3 region has 11 residues. Trimming stripped 10 bases from V and 4 bases from J, with 11 bases between. Per germline, CDR1 SNHLY and CDR2 FYNNEI. The CDR3 region has the DNA TGTGCCACCATAGGGGATTACGAGCAGTACTTC. This codes for CATIGDYEQYF.

The chain links TRBV6-2 or TRBV6-3 to TRBJ2-4; D is unclear. With 8 bases removed from V and 1 base from J, the gap between germline ends came to 15 bases. Germline V CDR1 and CDR2: MNHEY, SVGEGT. The CDR3 is made up of 15 amino acids. The CDR3 DNA follows: TGTGCCAGCCAACGGAGTGGGTACGCCAAAAACATTCAGTACTTC. This gives the protein CASQRSGYAKNIQYF.